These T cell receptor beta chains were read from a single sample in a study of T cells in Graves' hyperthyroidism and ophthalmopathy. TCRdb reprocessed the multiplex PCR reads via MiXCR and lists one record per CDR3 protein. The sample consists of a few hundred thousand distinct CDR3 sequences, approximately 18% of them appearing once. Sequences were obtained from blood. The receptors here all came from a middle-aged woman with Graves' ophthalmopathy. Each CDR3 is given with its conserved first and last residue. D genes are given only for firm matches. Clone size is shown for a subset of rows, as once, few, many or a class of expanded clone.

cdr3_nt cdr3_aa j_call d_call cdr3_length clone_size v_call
TGTGCCAGCAGTACAGAATACAGGGGAGGCACCGGGGAGCTGTTTTTT CASSTEYRGGTGELFF TRBJ2-2 . 16 many TRBV6-1
TGTGCCAGCAGTTCCCCTGTCAGCTCCAATCAGCCCCAGCATTTT CASSSPVSSNQPQHF TRBJ1-5 . 15 many TRBV28
TGTGCCAGCAGTGAATGGAGACCCCCGTCCGCTGAAGCTTTCTTT CASSEWRPPSAEAFF TRBJ1-1 . 15 many TRBV6-1
TGCAGTGCTAGACGGACAGGCGGAAACACCATATATTTT CSARRTGGNTIYF TRBJ1-3 TRBD1 13 many TRBV20-1
TGTGCCAGCAGCTTAGATCGGTGGGTCCCCCAAGAGACCCAGTACTTC CASSLDRWVPQETQYF TRBJ2-5 . 16 . TRBV7-8
TGCAGTGCTTTAGGAGATTCCTATAATTCACCCCTCCACTTT CSALGDSYNSPLHF TRBJ1-6 . 14 . TRBV20-1
TGTGCCAGCTCTTATGGGGGAGCAGGTCAGCCCCAGCATTTT CASSYGGAGQPQHF TRBJ1-5 . 14 many TRBV12-3/TRBV12-4
TGTGCCAGCAGTCCTACGGCGGGAGAGAACGAGCAGTACTTC CASSPTAGENEQYF TRBJ2-7 TRBD2 14 many TRBV28
TGCAGTGCTAGAAGCGGGAAGAACACCTACGAGCAGTACTTC CSARSGKNTYEQYF TRBJ2-7 TRBD2 14 many TRBV20-1
TGTGCCAGCAGCGATTCGAGACAGGTTAATATCTACACTGAAGCTTTCTTT CASSDSRQVNIYTEAFF TRBJ1-1 . 17 many TRBV12-3/TRBV12-4
TGTGCCAGCAGCGTGGGCAGCAGGTTTGCGCTTACTGGAAACACCATATATTTT CASSVGSRFALTGNTIYF TRBJ1-3 . 18 many TRBV11-2
TGTGCCAGCAGAACCGGGACTAGCGCCGATACGCAGTATTTT CASRTGTSADTQYF TRBJ2-3 TRBD2 14 . TRBV6-1
TGTGCCAGCAGCCGACTAGCGGGAGTCCCCGGGGAGCTGTTTTTT CASSRLAGVPGELFF TRBJ2-2 TRBD2 15 many TRBV12-3/TRBV12-4
TGTGCCAGCAGCTTGGGGGCTAGCGTTCAAGAGACCCAGTACTTC CASSLGASVQETQYF TRBJ2-5 . 15 . TRBV11-2
TGTGCTAGTGGTTTGGTGGTTCGGGGACTTCCCGGCACCGGGGAGCTGTTTTTT CASGLVVRGLPGTGELFF TRBJ2-2 . 18 many TRBV12-5
TGCGCCAGCACGAGACCGGGACAGGGGCAAGAGACCCAGTACTTC CASTRPGQGQETQYF TRBJ2-5 TRBD1 15 few TRBV5-1
TGCAGCGTTGATGCAGGGAGGAACTATGGCTACACCTTC CSVDAGRNYGYTF TRBJ1-2 . 13 many TRBV29-1
TGCAGCGTTTCGACTAGCGGGAGTCTCTACGAGCAGTACTTC CSVSTSGSLYEQYF TRBJ2-7 TRBD2 14 many TRBV29-1
TGTGCCAGCAGAATGACGCGGGAGCTCTCAGAGACCCAGTACTTC CASRMTRELSETQYF TRBJ2-5 TRBD2 15 few TRBV2
TGTGCCAGTAGTAAGGGATTGGCGCAAGAGACCCAGTACTTC CASSKGLAQETQYF TRBJ2-5 . 14 many TRBV19
TGTGCCAGCAGTTACTGGGGGAGAGAGACCCAGTACTTC CASSYWGRETQYF TRBJ2-5 . 13 . TRBV11-2
TGTGCCAGCAGCTTGCAACGGGGCGAATTTCCACTAGCGGATTCCTACGAGCAGTACTTC CASSLQRGEFPLADSYEQYF TRBJ2-7 TRBD2 20 few TRBV5-4
TGTGCCAGCAGCTTAACGAGAACTACGAACACCGGGGAGCTGTTTTTT CASSLTRTTNTGELFF TRBJ2-2 . 16 many TRBV7-2
TGTGCCAGCAGCCCCTCGACGCTTGGGCAAGAGACCCAGTACTTC CASSPSTLGQETQYF TRBJ2-5 . 15 . TRBV3-1
TGTGCCAGCAGTTTAGCCCAGGGTCGAGGCTACACCTTC CASSLAQGRGYTF TRBJ1-2 . 13 . TRBV28
TGTGCCAGCAGCCTCCAGCGGGGAGACAACATTCAGTACTTC CASSLQRGDNIQYF TRBJ2-4 TRBD2 14 many TRBV11-2
TGTGCCAGCAGCTTCATCAGCGGTCTTGACACCGGGGAGCTGTTTTTT CASSFISGLDTGELFF TRBJ2-2 . 16 few TRBV11-2
TGTGCCAGCAGTTTCCGCCCAGAGAGACCCAGTAGGACTAGCGGAGTCCTCTCATACGAGCAGTACTTC CASSFRPERPSRTSGVLSYEQYF TRBJ2-7 TRBD2 23 . TRBV12-3/TRBV12-4
TGTGCCAGCAGCCTCGGCAGCAATGAAGCTTTCTTT CASSLGSNEAFF TRBJ1-1 . 12 many TRBV7-9
TGCGCCAGCAGCCCCACCCCCGATCCCTACGAGCAGTACTTC CASSPTPDPYEQYF TRBJ2-7 . 14 many TRBV4-1